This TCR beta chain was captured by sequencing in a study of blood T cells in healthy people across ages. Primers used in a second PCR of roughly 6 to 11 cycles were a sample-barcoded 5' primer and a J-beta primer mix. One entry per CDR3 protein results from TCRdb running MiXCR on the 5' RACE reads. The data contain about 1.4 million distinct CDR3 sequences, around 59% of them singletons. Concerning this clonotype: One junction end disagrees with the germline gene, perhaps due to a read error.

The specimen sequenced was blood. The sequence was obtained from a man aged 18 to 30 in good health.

The CDR3 is CASGNDKGETRYF. CDR3 in DNA: TGTGCTAGTGGTAATGATAAAGGGGAGACCCGGTACTTC. The chain uses TRBV12-5 and TRBJ2-5; the D call may be TRBD1 or TRBD2 (5 bases each). Germline loops: CDR1 LGHNT, CDR2 FRNRAP. This CDR3 spans 13 amino acids.